Listed below are T cell receptor beta chains from one sample, sequenced in a study of T cells in Graves' hyperthyroidism and ophthalmopathy. TCRdb reanalysed the multiplex PCR reads using MiXCR and keeps one entry per CDR3 protein. The sample records a few hundred thousand distinct CDR3 sequences, roughly 16% being singletons. The sequencing input was blood. These TCRs come from a middle-aged woman with Graves' ophthalmopathy. CDR3s include the opening cysteine and the closing phenylalanine or tryptophan. The D gene is left open where the match is weak. Clone size is shown for a subset of rows, as once, few, many or a class of expanded clone.

d_call	clone_size	v_call	j_call	cdr3_nt	cdr3_aa
NA	few	TRBV19	TRBJ2-5	TGTGCCAGTAGCACGGGAGACCAAGAGACCCAGTACTTC	CASSTGDQETQYF
NA	NA	TRBV2	TRBJ2-1	TGTGCCAGCAGTGGTAATGGGCTCAATGAGCAGTTCTTC	CASSGNGLNEQFF
TRBD1	few	TRBV6-6	TRBJ2-1	TGTGCCAGCAGTTACTCTAGGACAGGGGTGTACAATGAGCAGTTCTTC	CASSYSRTGVYNEQFF
NA	many	TRBV20-1	TRBJ1-4	TGCAGTGCTAGCAAGGGGGTTGGTGAAAAACTGTTTTTT	CSASKGVGEKLFF
TRBD1	NA	TRBV10-2	TRBJ2-5	TGCGCCAGCAGGACAGGGGGCTTTGAGACCCAGTACTTC	CASRTGGFETQYF
TRBD1	many	TRBV30	TRBJ1-2	TGTGCCTGGACGGACAGGGACTATGGCTACACCTTC	CAWTDRDYGYTF
NA	NA	TRBV7-9	TRBJ2-5	TGTGCCAGCAGCTTACTCTGGCCGGGGGGCTTGGAGACCCAGTACTTC	CASSLLWPGGLETQYF
NA	many	TRBV2	TRBJ1-5	TGTGCCAGCAGTGAATGGGGGGGTAATCAGCCCCAGCATTTT	CASSEWGGNQPQHF
TRBD1	many	TRBV28	TRBJ2-5	TGTGCCAGCAGTTTATCATACAGGGGACAAGAGACCCAGTACTTC	CASSLSYRGQETQYF
NA	many	TRBV9	TRBJ2-5	TGTGCCAGCAGCGTAAAAAGCGGGTTTAACGGGGAGACCCAGTACTTC	CASSVKSGFNGETQYF
TRBD2	many	TRBV12-3/TRBV12-4	TRBJ2-2	TGTGCCAGCAGTTCCCGGGGGGACCTAACCGGGGAGCTGTTTTTT	CASSSRGDLTGELFF
NA	many	TRBV5-1	TRBJ2-1	TGCGCCAGCAGCCCCGCCCCACAGGGCACCGCTTCCTACAATGAGCAGTTCTTC	CASSPAPQGTASYNEQFF
NA	many	TRBV11-2	TRBJ2-7	TGTGCCAGCAGTTTCGGAACAGGGAAGTACGAGCAGTACTTC	CASSFGTGKYEQYF
NA	many	TRBV20-1	TRBJ1-1	TGCAGTGCTAGTACGGCCTTCGGAGGGGCCACTGAAGCTTTCTTT	CSASTAFGGATEAFF
NA	few	TRBV6-1	TRBJ2-7	TGTGCCAGCAGTGAAATAGTAGGGAACGAGCAGTACTTC	CASSEIVGNEQYF
NA	NA	TRBV12-3/TRBV12-4	TRBJ2-1	TGTGCCAGCAGTGCCCAGGGGGGGTGGAATGAGCAGTTCTTC	CASSAQGGWNEQFF
NA	many	TRBV3-1	TRBJ2-1	TGTGCCAGCAGCCAAGAAGGATCCGGACTCCCAGATGAGCAGTTCTTC	CASSQEGSGLPDEQFF
NA	many	TRBV20-1	TRBJ2-7	TGCAGTGCTAGAGATTCTAGCGTGACTTACTACGAGCAGTACTTC	CSARDSSVTYYEQYF
NA	few	TRBV5-1	TRBJ2-2	TGCGCCAGTGGAGTCAGGCCCTTGGAGGAGCTGTTTTTT	CASGVRPLEELFF
TRBD1	NA	TRBV5-1	TRBJ1-1	TGCGCCAGCAGCTTCTCCGGGACAGGGGGCGGTCGGGTCACTGAAGCTTTCTTT	CASSFSGTGGGRVTEAFF
NA	NA	TRBV18	TRBJ1-4	TGTGCCAGCTCACCACTAGGCAGGACAAATGAAAAACTGTTTTTT	CASSPLGRTNEKLFF
TRBD2	many	TRBV20-1	TRBJ2-5	TGCAGTGCTAGAGATCCAGCGGGAGCAAACCCGGAGACCCAGTACTTC	CSARDPAGANPETQYF
TRBD1	many	TRBV6-1	TRBJ2-1	TGTGCCAGCAGTGAACGAACAGGGGGCGTCGATGAGCAGTTCTTC	CASSERTGGVDEQFF
NA	NA	TRBV6-1	TRBJ1-1	TGTGCCAGCAGTGAGAGGATTAAGGGGAGCGCTGAAGCTTTCTTT	CASSERIKGSAEAFF
NA	NA	TRBV6-1	TRBJ1-6	TGTGCCAGCAGTCAAGGACGCACGAATAATTCACCCCTCCACTTT	CASSQGRTNNSPLHF
NA	NA	TRBV4-2	TRBJ1-5	TGTGCCAGCAGCCAAGGGGCCGACTCCCTGGGGGGTCAGCCCCAGCATTTT	CASSQGADSLGGQPQHF
TRBD2	many	TRBV20-1	TRBJ2-7	TGCAGTGCCCAATCCGGGTTAGCGGGGGACGAGCAGTACTTC	CSAQSGLAGDEQYF
TRBD2	once	TRBV5-1	TRBJ2-7	TGCGCCAGCAGCTTGTTACTAGCGGGAGGAGGGAAGCGGGAGCAGTACTTC	CASSLLLAGGGKREQYF
TRBD1	few	TRBV5-5	TRBJ1-2	TGTGCCAGCAGCTTGGTTTCGCCCCTTGGACAGGGGGCGGACTATGGCTACACCTTC	CASSLVSPLGQGADYGYTF
TRBD1	many	TRBV24-1	TRBJ1-2	TGTGCCACCAGTGAGACCGGGACAGGGGATGGACCGGCTAACTATGGCTACACCTTC	CATSETGTGDGPANYGYTF
TRBD1	NA	TRBV19	TRBJ2-2	TGTGCCAGTAGGGACAGGGGGAACGGGGAGCTGTTTTTT	CASRDRGNGELFF
TRBD2	NA	TRBV7-9	TRBJ2-2	TGTGCCAGCAGCCTTGGACTAGCGAGCACCGGGGAGCTGTTTTTT	CASSLGLASTGELFF
NA	few	TRBV11-2	TRBJ1-1	TGTGCCAGCAGTAGGGATCGGGGGGCTCTGAACACTGAAGCTTTCTTT	CASSRDRGALNTEAFF
NA	many	TRBV28	TRBJ2-1	TGTGCCAGCCGTGCGGCGGGCCACTACAATGAGCAGTTCTTC	CASRAAGHYNEQFF
TRBD1	few	TRBV12-3/TRBV12-4	TRBJ2-1	TGTGCCGCCTTGCGGACAGGGTTCAATGAGCAGTTCTTC	CAALRTGFNEQFF
TRBD1	NA	TRBV28	TRBJ2-5	TGTGCCAGCAGTGTTGGACAGGGGGCATGGGAGACCCAGTACTTC	CASSVGQGAWETQYF
NA	NA	TRBV4-1	TRBJ1-6	TGCGCCAGCAGCCCCTCCCAGGCAGGGCGAAATTCACCCCTCCACTTT	CASSPSQAGRNSPLHF
TRBD1	few	TRBV29-1	TRBJ2-5	TGCAGCGTGGAGGTCAGGGGGCGAGAGACCCAGTACTTC	CSVEVRGRETQYF
NA	NA	TRBV11-2	TRBJ2-2	TGTGCCAGCAGCTTAGTATCGGGCCGTTGGGGCCCCGGGGAGCTGTTTTTT	CASSLVSGRWGPGELFF
NA	many	TRBV2	TRBJ1-2	TGTGCCAGCGGGGCCCCACTCTATGGCTACACCTTC	CASGAPLYGYTF
TRBD1	few	TRBV4-1	TRBJ2-3	TGCGCCAGCAGCCGAGGAGCGCAGGGGGCATTGGGTACGCAGTATTTT	CASSRGAQGALGTQYF
NA	many	TRBV18	TRBJ1-1	TGTGCCAGCTCACCTGGACAAATTGGGAACACTGAAGCTTTCTTT	CASSPGQIGNTEAFF
NA	many	TRBV20-1	TRBJ1-2	TGCAGTGCTAGAGTATCGGCCACTGGCTACACCTTC	CSARVSATGYTF
NA	few	TRBV2	TRBJ1-2	TGTGCCAGCAGCTCATCGGCAGATACCTATGGCTACACCTTC	CASSSSADTYGYTF
TRBD2	many	TRBV11-2	TRBJ2-1	TGTGCCAGCAGCGGCGGGGGGGTTGAGCAGTTCTTC	CASSGGGVEQFF
NA	NA	TRBV10-3	TRBJ2-2	TGTGCCATCAGCCAAGGCCAACAGCTGACCGGGGAGCTGTTTTTT	CAISQGQQLTGELFF
TRBD1	many	TRBV28	TRBJ2-7	TGTGCCAGCAGTTTCACCGGGACAGGGGGCGGGGAGCAGTACTTC	CASSFTGTGGGEQYF
NA	NA	TRBV6-2/TRBV6-3	TRBJ1-5	TGTGCCAGCAGCCACCTGGATAGCAATCAGCCCCAGCATTTT	CASSHLDSNQPQHF
TRBD2	many	TRBV2	TRBJ2-4	TGTGCCAGCAGTGAAGCGCTTTCCTCGACTAGCGGCTACCTAGCCAAAAACATTCAGTACTTC	CASSEALSSTSGYLAKNIQYF
TRBD1	many	TRBV3-1	TRBJ2-2	TGTGCCAGCAAGACAGGGGCTCTTGGCACCGGGGAGCTGTTTTTT	CASKTGALGTGELFF
NA	NA	TRBV7-6	TRBJ2-2	TGTGCCAGCAGCTTGGACTTGACCGGGGAGCTGTTTTTT	CASSLDLTGELFF
NA	NA	TRBV2	TRBJ2-3	TGTGCCAGCAGTGAATCCCACAAAACAGATACGCAGTATTTT	CASSESHKTDTQYF
NA	many	TRBV7-2	TRBJ2-1	TGTGCCAGCAGCCTAGGATGGGCCCCCTACAATGAGCAGTTCTTC	CASSLGWAPYNEQFF
TRBD2	few	TRBV9	TRBJ2-2	TGTGCCAGCAGCGTTAGCGGGCTGAACACCGGGGAGCTGTTTTTT	CASSVSGLNTGELFF
TRBD1	many	TRBV11-2	TRBJ2-5	TGTGCCAGCAGCTTAAGGACAGGACCCACGACCCAGTACTTC	CASSLRTGPTTQYF